These 17 T cell receptor beta chains originate from one sample sequenced in a study of blood T cells in healthy people across ages. It was with a sample-barcoded 5' primer and a J-beta primer mix that a second PCR of roughly 7 to 11 cycles was run. TCRdb re-derived calls from the 5' RACE reads in MiXCR, one entry per CDR3 protein. This table has about 1,800,000 distinct CDR3 sequences, 28% appearing once. Sequenced sample: blood. The source is a woman aged 25 to 45 in good health.

V usage is TRBV9 and J usage is TRBJ2-3; D may be TRBD2 (6 bases). Trimming cost V 0 bases and J 3 bases, with 14 bases left between them. CDR3 length equals 16 residues. Germline V CDR1 and CDR2: SGDLS, YYNGEE. CDR3 DNA: TGTGCCAGCAGCGTAGTGGCCGGGGAGGTGACAGATACGCAGTATTTT. It specifies CASSVVAGEVTDTQYF.

CDR3 loop: CGARTGPRTDTQYF. CDR3 in DNA: TGCGGCGCAAGGACAGGGCCCCGCACAGATACGCAGTATTTT. The chain joins TRBV29-1 to TRBJ2-3; 8 bases fit TRBD1. The CDR3 length is 14 residues. The germline gives CDR1 SQVTM, CDR2 ANQGSEA.

The chain uses TRBV20-1 and TRBJ2-1, with TRBD2 identical over 8 bases. The CDR3 is 14 amino acids. The trim removed 0 bases at V and 6 bases at J, leaving 4 bases unmatched. Per germline, CDR1 DFQATT and CDR2 SNEGSKA (reference sequence). The CDR3 DNA reads TGCAGTGCTAGAGATACTCTAGCGGGCAATGAGCAGTTCTTC. Translation gives CSARDTLAGNEQFF.

Many counts were recorded for this clonotype. J is TRBJ1-1 and V is TRBV4-1, with D maybe TRBD1 (5 bases). The germline V gene encodes CDR1 MGHRA and CDR2 YSYEKL. Deletions cut 3 bases from V and 1 base from J, with 9 bases between. CDR3 length: 14 residues. CDR3 sequence (DNA): TGCGCCAGCAGCCAGGGGGGGGGGAACACTGAAGCTTTCTTT. It is translated as CASSQGGGNTEAFF.

In this sample, this clonotype turned up many times. The chain joins TRBV15 to TRBJ1-2; 9 bases align to TRBD1. Germline V gene sequence: CDR1 LNHNV, CDR2 YYDKDF (reference sequence). The CDR3 extends over 14 amino acids. Losses at the gene ends were 3 bases for V and 8 bases for J; bases not matched to a gene: 7. Written as DNA, the CDR3 is TGTGCCACCAGCAGTTTCGGACAGGGGAGCGGCTACACCTTC. Protein product: CATSSFGQGSGYTF. The variable domain in full, with the rest retrieved from reference TRBV15 and TRBJ1-2, is DAMVIQNPRYQVTQFGKPVTLSCSQTLNHNVMYWYQQKSSQAPKLLFHYYDKDFNNEADTPDNFQSRRPNTSFCFLDIRSPGLGDTAMYLCATSSFGQGSGYTFGSGTRLTVV.

For this clonotype: A much larger clonotype is one base distant, so this may be a read error. The chain employs TRBV4-3 and TRBJ2-5, with D unclear. Trimming removed 0 bases at V and 4 bases at J, with 12 bases between. The CDR3 runs 15 residues. Germline values: CDR1 LGHNA, CDR2 YSLEER. The CDR3 loop is CASSQDYYDRETQYF. The CDR3 bases are TGCGCCAGCAGCCAAGATTACTATGACCGAGAGACCCAGTACTTC.

This chain uses TRBV6-1 with TRBJ2-3; D is undetermined. Germline CDR1 is MNHNS and CDR2 is SASEGT. Trimming shortened V by 6 bases and J by 0 bases, and 19 bases separated the two germline ends. The CDR3 extends over 17 amino acids. The CDR3 spells CASRDSGLGMSTDTQYF. CDR3 bases: TGTGCCAGCAGGGATTCAGGCCTGGGTATGAGCACAGATACGCAGTATTTT.

This clonotype showed up many times. This chain uses TRBV9 with TRBJ2-7; D unresolved. This CDR3 is 16 amino acids long. Germline loops: CDR1 SGDLS, CDR2 YYNGEE. V dropped 1 base and J dropped 6 bases, with 20 bases sitting between them. This chain's CDR3 is CASSVLLYPPAGEQYF. CDR3 in DNA: TGTGCCAGCAGCGTACTTCTCTACCCCCCAGCAGGCGAGCAGTACTTC.

This clonotype was seen a few times. One junction end does not reproduce the germline sequence, and a read error may be involved. The CDR3 here is CTSSVGGNEQFF. In DNA, the CDR3 is TGTACCAGCAGCGTAGGAGGTAATGAGCAGTTCTTC. The chain is built from TRBV9 and TRBJ2-1; possible D gene TRBD2, 5 bases. This CDR3 spans 12 amino acids. Germline assignment: CDR1 SGDLS and CDR2 YYNGEE.

The chain joins TRBV10-2 to TRBJ1-1, with 7 bases that match TRBD1. Germline assignment: CDR1 WSHSY and CDR2 SAAADI. Germline trimming cut 6 bases from V and 6 bases from J; bases unmatched to any gene: 10. The CDR3 runs 14 residues. CDR3 protein: CASSRDRVGAEAFF. In nucleotides, the CDR3 is TGCGCCAGCAGCCGAGACAGGGTTGGGGCTGAAGCTTTCTTT.

A word on this clonotype: At one boundary the junction diverges from the germline segment, which might be a read error. This chain joins TRBV24-1 and TRBJ2-1; 7 bases map to TRBD2. Germline V gives CDR1 KGHDR, CDR2 SFDVKD. This CDR3 has 15 residues. CDR3 protein: CATGDAGELYNEQFF. CDR3 nucleotides: TGTGCCACCGGTGATGCGGGAGAGCTTTACAATGAGCAGTTCTTC.

The V and J genes are TRBV20-1 and TRBJ2-3; perhaps TRBD2 as D (5 bases). The CDR3 is made up of 13 amino acids. Deletions cut 3 bases from V and 2 bases from J, with 9 bases between. Germline values: CDR1 DFQATT, CDR2 SNEGSKA (reference sequence). The CDR3 nucleotides are TGCAGTGCTAGCGGGGAGCACACAGATACGCAGTATTTT. Its protein product is CSASGEHTDTQYF.

Notes on this clonotype: A much larger clonotype is one base distant, so this may be a read error. The CDR3 DNA reads as TGTGCCAGCAGCTTAGATCTCCTAGCGGTGGGGCAGGCTGAGCAGTTCTTC. Amino acids: CASSLDLLAVGQAEQFF. The rearrangement links TRBV7-6 to TRBJ2-1, with 7 nucleotides matching TRBD2. V was pared by 1 base and J by 9 bases, with 15 bases of the junction left unmatched. This CDR3 comprises 17 residues. Germline V lookup: CDR1 SGHVS, CDR2 FNYEAQ.

This clonotype was seen repeatedly, ten times or more. The chain employs TRBV7-2 and TRBJ2-3, with D possibly being TRBD1 or TRBD2 (6 bases each). Germline CDR1 SGHTA, CDR2 FQGNSA. V was clipped by 7 bases and J by 6 bases, with 11 bases between them. This CDR3 region has 12 residues. This chain's CDR3 is CASTAGGDTQYF. Written as DNA, the CDR3 is TGTGCCAGCACGGCCGGGGGCGATACGCAGTATTTT.

In this sample, this clonotype turned up a few times. This chain joins TRBV7-9 and TRBJ1-2, with D tentatively TRBD1 (5 bases). Trimming cost V 0 bases and J 0 bases, with 14 bases left between them. The CDR3 is 17 amino acids. The V gene's germline CDR1 is SEHNR and CDR2 FQNEAQ (reference sequence). CDR3 amino acids: CASSLARGKTANYGYTF. As DNA, the CDR3 is TGTGCCAGCAGCTTAGCGAGGGGAAAGACCGCTAACTATGGCTACACCTTC.

This clonotype was recorded a few times. A much more abundant neighbour one base away suggests this may be a read error. The chain carries TRBV7-2 and TRBJ2-7; 12 bases align to TRBD2. The DNA end is more similar to TRBJ2-1, so the J call may be wrong. The V gene's germline CDR1 is SGHTA and CDR2 FQGNSA. The CDR3 runs to 14 residues. CDR3 in DNA: TGTGCCAGCAGCTTGGGCAGACTAGCGGGGGTGCAGTTCTTC. Protein: CASSLGRLAGVQFF.

This clonotype was seen more than once but under ten times. The rearrangement joins TRBV9 to TRBJ2-7; 8 nucleotides match TRBD2. The CDR3 extends over 14 amino acids. The germline CDR1 and CDR2 sequences are SGDLS and YYNGEE. Losses at the gene ends were 5 bases for V and 2 bases for J; bases not matched to a gene: 6. This CDR3 is CASSETTSAYEQYF. CDR3 bases: TGTGCCAGCAGTGAAACGACTAGCGCCTACGAGCAGTACTTC. Looking up the rest from reference TRBV9 and TRBJ2-7 gives the full variable domain: DSGVTQTPKHLITATGQRVTLRCSPRSGDLSVYWYQQSLDQGLQFLIQYYNGEERAKGNILERFSAQQFPDLHSELNLSSLELGDSALYFCASSETTSAYEQYFGPGTRLTVT.